The 6 T cell receptor beta chains in this list originate from one sample, sequenced in a study of cytomegalovirus exposure and HLA in healthy donors. The primer mix had 60 Vbeta and 13 Jbeta primers. This table comes from immunoSEQ multiplex PCR, and its TCRdb copy is limited to in-frame clones, with some not included. The table includes about 170,000 clones, about three quarters detected once. Material: PBMCs. These receptors came from a girl aged 10 to 17 in good health and CMV-seronegative.

This clone was observed once. This chain connects TRBV6-1 to TRBJ1-2; D gene uncertain. The V gene's germline CDR1 is MNHNS and CDR2 SASEGT. The V end lost 5 bases, the J end lost 7 bases, and 8 bases lay between the germline ends. The CDR3 length is 11 residues. This CDR3 is CASSSTGGYTF. DNA for the CDR3: TGTGCCAGCAGTAGCACCGGTGGCTACACCTTC.

The chain is built from TRBV29-1 and TRBJ2-7; D unclear. V was trimmed by 3 bases and J by 2 bases, leaving 14 bases between them. The CDR3 loop spans 14 amino acids. Germline-derived CDR1 and CDR2 are SQVTM and ANQGSEA. The CDR3 is CSVEWASPPYEQYF. In DNA, the CDR3 is TGCAGCGTTGAGTGGGCGTCCCCACCCTACGAGCAGTACTTC.

The chain carries TRBV7-2 and TRBJ2-5; D is perhaps TRBD2 (5 bases). CDR1 and CDR2 (germline): SGHTA, FQGNSA. The V end was cut by 5 bases, the J end by 3 bases, with 10 bases between. The length of the CDR3 is 13 residues. DNA for the CDR3: TGTGCCAGCAGCCCTCTCGGGGAAGAGACCCAGTACTTC. Protein: CASSPLGEETQYF.

This clone is a singleton in its sample. This chain connects TRBV2 to TRBJ2-3; 7 bases align to TRBD1. Per germline, CDR1 SNHLY and CDR2 FYNNEI. The CDR3 spans 17 residues. Trimming removed 3 bases from V and 2 bases from J; junction bases left unmatched: 11. DNA for the CDR3: TGTGCCAGCAGTGATGACAGGGCAACTGGTGACACAGATACGCAGTATTTT. Its protein is CASSDDRATGDTDTQYF.

CDR3 residues: CASATALNTEAFF. CDR3 coding DNA: TGTGCCAGTGCGACAGCGCTGAACACTGAAGCTTTCTTT. This chain connects TRBV19 to TRBJ1-1; tentative D call: TRBD1 (5 bases). V lost 8 bases and J 0 bases, leaving 10 bases between the germline ends. CDR1 and CDR2 (germline): LNHDA, SQIVND (reference sequence). This CDR3 is 13 amino acids long.

This clone was seen a few times. The V call is TRBV5-1, the J call TRBJ2-7, with unresolved D. Germline CDR1 and CDR2: SGHRS and YFSETQ. V was shortened by 3 bases and J by 5 bases, with 12 bases between the two germline ends. This CDR3 region has 13 residues. CDR3 region: CASSSERGHEQYF. The CDR3 nucleotides read TGCGCCAGCAGCTCCGAGAGAGGCCACGAGCAGTACTTC.